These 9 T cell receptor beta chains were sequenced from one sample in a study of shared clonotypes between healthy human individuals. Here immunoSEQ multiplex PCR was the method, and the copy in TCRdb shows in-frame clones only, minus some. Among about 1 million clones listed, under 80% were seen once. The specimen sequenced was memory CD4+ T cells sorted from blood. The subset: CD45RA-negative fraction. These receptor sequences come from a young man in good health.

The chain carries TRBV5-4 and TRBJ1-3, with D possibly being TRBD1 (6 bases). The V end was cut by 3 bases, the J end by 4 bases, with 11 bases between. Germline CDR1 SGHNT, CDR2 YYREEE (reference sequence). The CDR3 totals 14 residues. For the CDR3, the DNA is TGTGCCAGCAGCTACTCAGGGGAGGGAAACACCATATATTTT. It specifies CASSYSGEGNTIYF.

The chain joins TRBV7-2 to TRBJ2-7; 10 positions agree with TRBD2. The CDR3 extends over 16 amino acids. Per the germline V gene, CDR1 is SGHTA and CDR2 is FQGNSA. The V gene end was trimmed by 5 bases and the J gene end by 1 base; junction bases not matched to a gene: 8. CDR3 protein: CASSDWTSGSSYEQYF. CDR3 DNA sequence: TGTGCCAGCAGCGATTGGACTAGCGGATCTTCCTACGAGCAGTACTTC.

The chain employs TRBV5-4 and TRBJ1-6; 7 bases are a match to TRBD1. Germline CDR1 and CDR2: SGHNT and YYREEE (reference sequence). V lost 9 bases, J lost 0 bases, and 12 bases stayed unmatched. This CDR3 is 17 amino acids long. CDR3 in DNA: TGTGCCACCAGGAGAGGGGGCGAGAGCTCCTATAATTCACCCCTCCACTTT. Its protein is CATRRGGESSYNSPLHF.

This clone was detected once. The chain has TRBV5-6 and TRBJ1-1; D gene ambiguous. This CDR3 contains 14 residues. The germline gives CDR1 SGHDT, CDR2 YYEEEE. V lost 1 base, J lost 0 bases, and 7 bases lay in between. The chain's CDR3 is CASSLMQLNTEAFF. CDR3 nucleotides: TGTGCCAGCAGCTTGATGCAGCTGAACACTGAAGCTTTCTTT.

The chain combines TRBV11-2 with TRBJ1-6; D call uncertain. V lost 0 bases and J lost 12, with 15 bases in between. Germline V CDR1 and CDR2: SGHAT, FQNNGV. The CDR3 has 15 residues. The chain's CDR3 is CASSLDMGALIPLHF. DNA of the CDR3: TGTGCCAGCAGCTTAGATATGGGAGCCCTGATACCCCTCCACTTT.

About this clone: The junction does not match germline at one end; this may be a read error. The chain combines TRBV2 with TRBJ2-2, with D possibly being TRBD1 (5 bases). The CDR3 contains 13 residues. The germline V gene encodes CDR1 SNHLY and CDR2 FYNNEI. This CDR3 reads CDSTDVRAGELFF. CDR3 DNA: TGTGACAGCACCGACGTCAGGGCCGGGGAGCTGTTTTTT.

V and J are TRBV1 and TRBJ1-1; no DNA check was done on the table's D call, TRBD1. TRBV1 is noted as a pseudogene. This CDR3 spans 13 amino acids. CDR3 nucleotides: TGCACCAGCAGCCTAGGACAGGGGGCTGAAGCTTTCTTT. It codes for CTSSLGQGAEAFF.

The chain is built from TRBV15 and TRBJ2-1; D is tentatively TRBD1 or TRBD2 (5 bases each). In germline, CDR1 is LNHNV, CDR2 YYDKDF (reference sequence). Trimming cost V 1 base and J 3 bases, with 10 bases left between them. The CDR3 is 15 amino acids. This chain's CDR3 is CATSRVEGNYNEQFF. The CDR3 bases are TGTGCCACCAGCAGAGTCGAGGGGAACTACAATGAGCAGTTCTTC.

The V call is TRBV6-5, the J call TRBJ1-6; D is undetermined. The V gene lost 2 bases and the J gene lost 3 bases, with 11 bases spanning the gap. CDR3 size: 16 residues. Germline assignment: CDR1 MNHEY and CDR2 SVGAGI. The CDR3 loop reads CASSYRQRNYNSPLHF. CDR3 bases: TGTGCCAGCAGTTACAGGCAGAGAAACTATAATTCACCCCTCCACTTT.